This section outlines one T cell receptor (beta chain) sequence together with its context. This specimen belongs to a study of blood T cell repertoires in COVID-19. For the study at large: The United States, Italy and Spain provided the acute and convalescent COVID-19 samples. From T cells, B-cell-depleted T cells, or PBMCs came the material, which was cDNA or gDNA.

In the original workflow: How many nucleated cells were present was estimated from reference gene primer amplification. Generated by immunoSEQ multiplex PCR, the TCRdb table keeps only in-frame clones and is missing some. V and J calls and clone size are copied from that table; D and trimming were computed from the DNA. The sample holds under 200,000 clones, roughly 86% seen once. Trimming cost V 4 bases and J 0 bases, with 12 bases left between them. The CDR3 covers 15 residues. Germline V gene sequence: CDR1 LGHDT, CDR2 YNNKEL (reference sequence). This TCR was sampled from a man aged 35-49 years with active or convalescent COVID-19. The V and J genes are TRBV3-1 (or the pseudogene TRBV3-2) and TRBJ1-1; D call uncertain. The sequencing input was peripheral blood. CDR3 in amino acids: CASSPYLRVNTEAFF. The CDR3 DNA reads TGTGCCAGCAGCCCTTACCTGCGGGTGAACACTGAAGCTTTCTTT.